This T cell receptor beta chain was identified in a study of cytomegalovirus exposure and HLA in healthy donors. Trimming cost V 7 bases and J 0 bases, with 10 bases left between them. Germline CDR1 reads MNHEY; CDR2 reads SVGAGI. CDR3 length: 15 amino acids. Both 60 Vbeta primers and 13 Jbeta primers went into the PCR. TCRdb keeps only in-frame clones here, not all; method: immunoSEQ multiplex PCR. The repertoire has about 210,000 clones, about four fifths of them found once; the top ten carry nearly 6%. Study-wide points: CMV serostatus was the sole immune exposure data available. Presence/absence analysis assumed near-uniform sequencing depth across donors.

Regarding this clone: Its antigen is unidentified.

This TCR derives from a middle-aged man in good health and CMV-seropositive. The sample was PBMCs. This rearrangement joins TRBV6-5 to TRBJ2-6; D is possibly TRBD2 (6 bases). This CDR3 reads CASKAGSSGANVLTF. The CDR3 DNA is TGTGCCAGCAAGGCGGGGAGCTCTGGGGCCAACGTCCTGACTTTC.